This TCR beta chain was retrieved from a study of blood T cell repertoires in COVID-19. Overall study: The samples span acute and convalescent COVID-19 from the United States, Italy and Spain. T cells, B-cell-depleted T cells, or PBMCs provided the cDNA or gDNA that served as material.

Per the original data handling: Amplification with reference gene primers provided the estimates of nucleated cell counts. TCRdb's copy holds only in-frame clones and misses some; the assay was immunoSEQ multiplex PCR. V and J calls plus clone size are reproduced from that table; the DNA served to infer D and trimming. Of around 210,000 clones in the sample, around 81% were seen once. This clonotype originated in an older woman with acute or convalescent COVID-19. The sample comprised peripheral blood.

CDR3 DNA sequence: TGTGCCAGCACAGGGGGCGGTTACTATGGCTACACCTTC. This translates into CASTGGGYYGYTF. The rearrangement uses TRBV6-5 and TRBJ1-2; 8 nucleotides line up with TRBD1. CDR3 size: 13 residues. Germline values: CDR1 MNHEY, CDR2 SVGAGI. The trim removed 7 bases at V and 3 bases at J, leaving 4 bases unmatched.